The 27 T cell receptor beta chains below come from one sample, sequenced in a study of T cells in Graves' hyperthyroidism and ophthalmopathy. RNA transcripts gave rise to amplified TCR beta CDR3 regions. The study used the HTBI primer set for a first-round RT-PCR of the TCR CDR3. TCRdb itself ran the multiplex PCR reads through MiXCR, one entry per CDR3 protein. The sample lists a few hundred thousand distinct CDR3 sequences, about a sixth occurring once. Input material: blood. The receptors here all came from a woman aged 40 to 55 with Graves' ophthalmopathy.

This clonotype was counted ten times or more. The genes are TRBV6-1 and TRBJ1-6, with unresolved D. V was shortened by 3 bases and J by 10 bases, with 10 bases between the two germline ends. CDR1 is MNHNS, CDR2 SASEGT, per germline. The CDR3 spans 13 residues. CDR3 nucleotide sequence: TGTGCCAGCAGTGACGGGCCGTTATCACCCCTCCACTTT. Its protein is CASSDGPLSPLHF.

Many counts were recorded for this clonotype. The chain joins TRBV14 to TRBJ1-3; 7 bases fit TRBD1. V trimming: 1 base; J trimming: 8 bases; junction bases outside the gene matches: 5. CDR1 is SGHDN, CDR2 FVKESK, per germline. This CDR3 has 14 amino acids. Here the CDR3 reads CASSQAAGGDTIYF. CDR3 sequence (DNA): TGTGCCAGCAGCCAAGCGGCAGGGGGGGACACCATATATTTT. Variable domain in full (rest from reference TRBV14 and TRBJ1-3): EAGVTQFPSHSVIEKGQTVTLRCDPISGHDNLYWYRRVMGKEIKFLLHFVKESKQDESGMPNNRFLAERTGGTYSTLKVQPAELEDSGVYFCASSQAAGGDTIYFGEGSWLTVV.

This clonotype was observed a few times. The chain joins TRBV6-1 to TRBJ1-2, with D perhaps matching TRBD1 (5 bases). Deletions cut 3 bases from V and 4 bases from J, with 12 bases between. Germline V gene sequence: CDR1 MNHNS, CDR2 SASEGT. The CDR3 covers 14 residues. As DNA, the CDR3 is TGTGCCAGCAGTGACGGGGGAGGAGGCTATGGCTACACCTTC. Translating gives CASSDGGGGYGYTF.

This clonotype came up many times. This sequence joins TRBV6-5 and TRBJ2-2; 8 bases agree with TRBD1. The CDR3 totals 15 residues. V dropped 7 bases and J dropped 3; count of bases not matched to a gene: 7. Germline V lookup: CDR1 MNHEY, CDR2 SVGAGI. This CDR3 is CASNSGTGDTGELFF. CDR3 nucleotide sequence: TGTGCCAGCAATTCAGGGACAGGTGACACCGGGGAGCTGTTTTTT.

The chain has TRBV12-3 or TRBV12-4 and TRBJ2-7, with D perhaps matching TRBD1 (5 bases). V shed 6 bases and J shed 3 bases, with 21 bases lying between them. This CDR3 is 16 amino acids long. DNA of the CDR3: TGTGCCAGCAGCCAAGCACCGTTCGACAGTTACTACGAGCAGTACTTC. Residues: CASSQAPFDSYYEQYF.

At least ten counts were recorded for this clonotype. V usage is TRBV20-1 and J usage is TRBJ2-7; D is undetermined. Germline V gene sequence: CDR1 DFQATT, CDR2 SNEGSKA (reference sequence). The CDR3 covers 12 residues. V was clipped by 0 bases and J by 12 bases, with 15 bases between them. The CDR3: CSARDLQNGVYF. The CDR3 bases are TGCAGTGCTAGAGATCTACAAAATGGGGTGTACTTC.

This clonotype was detected many times. The J gene is TRBJ2-7, the V gene TRBV18, with D perhaps given as TRBD1 or TRBD2 (5 bases each). V lost 5 bases to trimming and J lost 3 bases, with 11 bases between them. Per the germline V gene, CDR1 is KGHSH and CDR2 is LQKENI. This CDR3 spans 13 amino acids. CDR3 bases: TGTGCCAGCTCAGGAGGACACGGCTACGAGCAGTACTTC. Translating it yields CASSGGHGYEQYF.

This clonotype occurred many times. The genes are TRBV2 and TRBJ2-7; 11 bases agree with TRBD2. This CDR3 region has 14 residues. The trim removed 6 bases at V and 5 bases at J, leaving 6 bases unmatched. Germline assignment: CDR1 SNHLY and CDR2 FYNNEI. CDR3 bases: TGTGCCAGCAGCCTACTAGCGGGAGTGGACGAGCAGTACTTC. Amino acid sequence: CASSLLAGVDEQYF.

This clonotype was picked up many times. The rearrangement joins TRBV11-2 to TRBJ2-5, with 7 bases matching TRBD1. The J segment lost 4 bases and the V segment lost 3 bases, leaving 5 bases of the junction unmatched. Germline CDR1 SGHAT, CDR2 FQNNGV. This CDR3 spans 14 amino acids. In nucleotides, the CDR3 is TGTGCCAGCAGCTTGACAGGGTCCCCAGAGACCCAGTACTTC. Encoded protein: CASSLTGSPETQYF.

This clonotype appeared many times. The chain uses TRBV6-1 and TRBJ2-2; 8 bases map to TRBD2. Germline CDR1 is MNHNS and CDR2 is SASEGT. This CDR3 is built from 15 residues. With V trimmed by 7 bases and J by 4 bases, 8 bases remained unmatched. The CDR3 region has the DNA TGTGCCAGCAAAAAGGCGGGAGGTACCACCGGGGAGCTGTTTTTT. Translated, it gives CASKKAGGTTGELFF.

At least ten counts were recorded for this clonotype. V gene TRBV10-1 combines with J gene TRBJ2-7; 9 bases map to TRBD2. CDR1 and CDR2 from the germline V gene are WNHNN and SYGVQD (reference sequence). V was clipped by 4 bases and J by 4 bases; unmatched bases: 8. There are 15 residues in the CDR3. The CDR3 sequence: CASSALAGSNYEQYF. The CDR3 coding sequence is TGCGCCAGCAGTGCCCTAGCGGGATCAAATTACGAGCAGTACTTC.

In this sample, this clonotype turned up many times. The J gene is TRBJ2-5, the V gene TRBV29-1, with D perhaps TRBD1 (6 bases). The V and J ends lost 3 bases and 5 bases respectively, with 19 bases between them. The CDR3 is 15 amino acids. Germline CDR1 and CDR2: SQVTM and ANQGSEA. Here the CDR3 DNA reads TGCAGCGTTGACTCTCGTCAGGGGTTGGAGGAGACCCAGTACTTC. Translated: CSVDSRQGLEETQYF.

A word on this clonotype: This could be a read error, since a much larger clone is one nucleotide away. V gene TRBV19 combines with J gene TRBJ1-1; no firm D call. The CDR3 totals 13 residues. The germline V gene encodes CDR1 LNHDA and CDR2 SQIVND (reference sequence). V gave up 3 bases and J gave up 1 base, with 6 bases separating them. The CDR3 sequence is CASSMSENTEAFF. The DNA for the CDR3 is TGTGCCAGTAGTATGTCAGAGAACACTGAAGCTTTCTTT.

This clonotype was counted many times. The genes are TRBV5-6 and TRBJ1-2, with 7 bases fitting TRBD1. The length of the CDR3 is 14 residues. The ends lost 0 bases at V and 5 bases at J; junction bases unmatched: 4. Germline CDR1 reads SGHDT; CDR2 reads YYEEEE. CDR3 sequence reads: CASSLGGTVYGYTF. CDR3 DNA sequence: TGTGCCAGCAGCTTGGGCGGGACAGTTTATGGCTACACCTTC. Variable domain in full (rest from reference TRBV5-6 and TRBJ1-2): DAGVTQSPTHLIKTRGQQVTLRCSPKSGHDTVSWYQQALGQGPQFIFQYYEEEERQRGNFPDRFSGHQFPNYSSELNVNALLLGDSALYLCASSLGGTVYGYTFGSGTRLTVV.

This clonotype was seen many times. V usage is TRBV12-3 or TRBV12-4 and J usage is TRBJ1-1; the match to TRBD1 covers 7 bases. There are 16 residues in the CDR3. After removal of 4 bases from V and 4 bases from J, the junction contained 12 bases not matched to a gene. CDR3 in DNA: TGTGCCAGCAGTTCCCCATTACAGGGGCAGGGCACTGAAGCTTTCTTT. It codes for CASSSPLQGQGTEAFF.

This clonotype was detected many times. V is TRBV24-1 and J is TRBJ2-5; possibly TRBD2 for D (5 bases). V lost 4 bases, J lost 0 bases, and 8 bases lay in between. Germline CDR1 is KGHDR and CDR2 is SFDVKD. The CDR3 spans 14 residues. The CDR3 region is CATSEAGNQETQYF. For the CDR3, the DNA is TGTGCCACCAGTGAAGCCGGGAACCAAGAGACCCAGTACTTC.

This clonotype was recorded at least ten times. The chain recombines TRBV27 with TRBJ2-7; TRBD2 matches at 8 bases. V was pared by 4 bases and J by 6 bases, with 8 bases of the junction left unmatched. Germline V gene lookup returns CDR1 MNHEY and CDR2 SMNVEV (reference sequence). The CDR3 is 14 amino acids. CDR3 DNA sequence: TGTGCCAGCAGTTCCGGACTAGCCTCCGGCGAGCAGTACTTC. As protein: CASSSGLASGEQYF.

This clonotype was seen many times. This sequence joins TRBV30 and TRBJ2-7; TRBD2 is a possible D gene (6 bases). CDR1 is GTSNPN and CDR2 is SVGIG in the germline V gene (reference sequence). The CDR3 length is 12 residues. V lost 0 bases and J 9 bases, leaving 12 bases between the germline ends. CDR3 DNA sequence: TGTGCCTGGAGTGTACGGGGGAGATGGCAGTACTTC. Its protein is CAWSVRGRWQYF. Complete variable domain (other parts from reference TRBV30 and TRBJ2-7): SQTIHQWPATLVQPVGSPLSLECTVEGTSNPNLYWYRQAAGRGLQLLFYSVGIGQISSEVPQNLSASRPQDRQFILSSKKLLLSDSGFYLCAWSVRGRWQYFGPGTRLTVT.

This clonotype was observed at least ten times. V gene TRBV6-2 or TRBV6-3 combines with J gene TRBJ1-5, with unresolved D. From germline, CDR1 is MNHEY and CDR2 SVGEGT. V dropped 7 bases and J dropped 4 bases, with 14 bases sitting between them. The CDR3 is made up of 14 amino acids. CDR3 in amino acids: CASKDGIGNQPQHF. The CDR3 coding sequence is TGTGCCAGCAAAGACGGAATCGGAAATCAGCCCCAGCATTTT.

This clonotype appeared once. V gene TRBV6-5 combines with J gene TRBJ1-2; 9 bases agree with TRBD1. CDR1 and CDR2 from the germline V gene are MNHEY and SVGAGI. There are 14 residues in the CDR3. V lost 4 bases and J lost 8; bases outside the gene matches: 8. DNA of the CDR3: TGTGCCAGCAGTTCCACGGGACAGGGAGTCGGCTACACCTTC. Translated, it gives CASSSTGQGVGYTF.

Note on this clonotype: This could be a read error, since a much larger clone is one nucleotide away. V gene TRBV28 combines with J gene TRBJ2-2; no firm D call. The CDR3 totals 13 residues. The germline V gene has CDR1 MDHEN and CDR2 SYDVKM. In DNA, the CDR3 is TGTGCCAGCTATGAGTGGGTCACCAGGGAGCTGTTTTTT. It is translated as CASYEWVTRELFF.

This clonotype was seen at least ten times. The V gene is TRBV5-1, the J gene TRBJ1-1, with D possibly being TRBD1 (6 bases). V was shortened by 0 bases and J by 6 bases, with 12 bases between the two germline ends. Germline CDR1 is SGHRS and CDR2 is YFSETQ. The CDR3 length is 14 residues. The CDR3 loop is CASSLGTDRAEAFF. Here the CDR3 DNA reads TGCGCCAGCAGCTTGGGGACAGATCGAGCTGAAGCTTTCTTT.

Notes on this clonotype: This may stem from a read error, because a much larger clone lies one nucleotide away. The gene calls are TRBV12-3 or TRBV12-4 and TRBJ2-7; possibly TRBD1 for D (5 bases). V lost 3 bases, J lost 6 bases, and 12 bases lay in between. The CDR3 spans 13 residues. The CDR3 is CASSLDMGSEQYF. CDR3 in DNA: TGTGCCAGCAGTTTGGACATGGGTTCCGAGCAGTACTTC.

Only a few counts were recorded for this clonotype. The gene calls are TRBV12-3 or TRBV12-4 and TRBJ1-1; maybe TRBD1 (6 bases). CDR3 length: 13 residues. Trimming removed 3 bases from V and 8 bases from J, with 13 bases in between. CDR3 loop: CASSLSGAREAFF. The CDR3 DNA is TGTGCCAGCAGTTTGTCGGGGGCACGGGAAGCTTTCTTT.

This clonotype was detected many times. J is TRBJ1-2 and V is TRBV11-2; D possibly corresponds to TRBD1 (6 bases). Germline V lookup: CDR1 SGHAT, CDR2 FQNNGV. The V gene lost 0 bases and the J gene lost 7 bases, with 12 bases spanning the gap. The CDR3 loop spans 14 amino acids. The CDR3 protein is CASSLDKTGFGYTF. CDR3 in DNA: TGTGCCAGCAGCTTAGATAAAACAGGGTTTGGCTACACCTTC.

This clonotype was seen many times. The rearrangement joins TRBV6-1 to TRBJ2-5; TRBD2 matches at 8 bases. CDR1 is MNHNS and CDR2 is SASEGT in the germline V gene. V shed 5 bases and J 5 bases; nucleotides not matched to a gene: 10. The CDR3 is 15 amino acids. The CDR3 sequence: CASSNSGSGLETQYF. CDR3 bases: TGTGCCAGCAGTAACAGCGGGAGCGGTCTGGAGACCCAGTACTTC.

This clonotype was recorded at least ten times. The chain links TRBV6-2 or TRBV6-3 to TRBJ2-7; perhaps TRBD1 as D (5 bases). The CDR3 runs to 17 residues. Trimming shortened V by 2 bases and J by 2 bases, and 19 bases separated the two germline ends. The germline V gene has CDR1 MNHEY and CDR2 SVGEGT. The CDR3 loop reads CASSYPIDSLSPYEQYF. DNA for the CDR3: TGTGCCAGCAGTTACCCCATCGACAGCCTCTCTCCCTACGAGCAGTACTTC.